This TCR beta chain stems from a study of cytomegalovirus exposure and HLA in healthy donors (dated by TCRdb to about 2017). In terms of the full investigation: In an earlier analysis of roughly 590 of the donors, about 270 Gb of sequence data and approximately 100 million unique TCR beta sequences from 150 million to 200 million T cells were reported. An early release covering over 500 HLA-typed donors comprised about 310 gigabases of sequencing data and about 90 million unique TCR sequences. Among the roughly 400 genotyped donors, about 85% belonged to the genetic ancestry cluster associated with self-reported Caucasian donors. The study aimed to test whether cataloging public T cell receptors could reveal signatures of past pathogen exposure. The study used immunosequencing to profile the T cell repertoires of more than 650 subjects and linked those repertoires to cytomegalovirus serostatus. Besides the first cohort of roughly 700 subjects, a separate validation cohort made up of about 120 different subjects was used. The study combined high-throughput TCR immunosequencing, statistical association of individual TCRs with disease status, and machine learning to predict cytomegalovirus infection status. In a later analysis, previously published TCR beta repertoires from about 640 donors were re-analyzed and high-resolution HLA genotyping was added so that TCR occurrence patterns could be studied. In the later analysis, no new phenotypic data were used to find candidate immune exposures; instead, reliance was placed on TCR beta sequences and their occurrence across donors. To decide whether each TCR beta V gene segment behaved as functional or pseudogenic, an earlier analysis of some 540 of the donors relied on high-throughput TCR beta sequencing. Donor age, sex, ethnicity and CMV serostatus were collected together with the repertoire data. A later genetic analysis took genome-wide SNP genotypes for about three fifths of the 666 donors and used that subset as a discovery cohort. All discovery cohort repertoires had been generated on a single sequencing platform. HLA typing covered class I and class II loci at four-digit resolution. The number of typed donors differed by locus: about 629-630 for A, B, C, DRB1 and DQB1; some 500 for DQA1; about 600 for DPA1; and roughly 450 for DPB1. Several DR-DQ haplotypes were treated as single units for association and clustering because of strong linkage in the cohort. Among roughly 400 genotyped donors of the cohort, an average of around 220,000 unique TCR beta nucleotide sequences was sequenced per donor, of which 15% to 20% were non-productive.

A remark on this clone: Its antigen target is currently unknown. The record has no base qualities; no much larger clone is one base away.

The library was made by the immunoSEQ multiplex PCR assay. For the multiplex PCR, a mixture combining 60 forward primers for TCR Vbeta segments and 13 reverse primers for TCR Jbeta segments was used. The CDR3 region of rearranged TCR beta genes was amplified from genomic DNA by a multiplex PCR assay. Amplified TCR beta libraries were sequenced as 87-base-pair reads on the Illumina HiSeq System. The paper's processing steps were these. Across the 666 repertoires, a later analysis counted 80 million or so unique TCR beta chains, approximately 10 million of which were shared by at least two donors. Raw reads were error-corrected and collapsed into unique sequences with a nearest-neighbor algorithm that merged closely related sequences to remove PCR and sequencing errors. To assign V, D and J gene segments, CDR3 sequences were aligned to IMGT reference sequences. For a sequence to be retained, a match of at least six nucleotides to both a V gene segment and a J gene segment was required. Rearrangements were classified as productive when the CDR3 lacked stop codons and remained in frame with V and J, and all other rearrangements were classified as non-productive. CDR3 was defined by IMGT convention, running from the second conserved V-encoded cysteine to the conserved J-encoded phenylalanine. The earlier analysis of about 530 of the donors excluded any sequence lacking an unambiguous match to a single V gene segment. In an earlier analysis of approximately 500 of the donors, a V segment was called functional when productive rearrangements were above 56.7%, and segregating when the standard deviation between donors exceeded 5%. To diagnose cytomegalovirus status from the catalog of TCR beta chain sequences, a statistical classification framework was built. A later analysis assigned V and J genes by comparing TCR nucleotide sequences with IMGT/GENE-DB human TR gene sequences. Using the TCRdist pipeline, a later analysis assigned CDR3 sequences along with most-parsimonious VDJ recombination scenarios. In a later analysis, each TCR beta chain was defined by its CDR3 amino acid sequence together with its V-gene family, and reads without a unique V-gene family were excluded. As a way to deal with suspected cross-contamination and a sequencing artifact, a later analysis dropped hundreds of nucleotide sequences that were highly shared and had low generation probability. A later analysis calculated a clonal expansion index for each public chain from normalized within-repertoire ranks of inferred template counts. A later analysis computed generation probabilities with a VDJ recombination model fitted to out-of-frame rearrangements, and checked the results against IGoR. In a later analysis, TCR-TCR, TCR-HLA and TCR-CMV co-occurrence was scored with hypergeometric tests, and a repertoire-size bias correction was applied to TCR pairs. A later analysis estimated false discovery rates by permuting HLA or CMV assignments 20 times. In a later analysis, co-occurring TCRs were grouped using DBSCAN, and TCRdist sequence similarity was added for clustering within HLA-allele-positive subsets. Repertoires with fewer than 30,000 or more than 120,000 public chains were left out of co-occurrence clustering, as were five repertoires with anomalous nucleotide sharing. TCRdb's version of the immuneACCESS table is confined to in-frame rearrangements and falls short of the full clone set. An unresolved V gene accounts for under half of the shortfall where checked; the remainder is of unknown origin. The DNA gave D and trimming, while V, J and clone size come from that table. For this sample there are some 91,000 clones; about 68% appear just once. The ten largest clones represent approximately 2.2% of the sample.

In total, approximately 610 healthy bone marrow donors made up the cohort. At the time of sampling, all cohort members were nominally healthy, though unrecorded immune exposures were likely present. Of the 666 cohort members, about 290 had a positive CMV serostatus and about 350 had a negative one, while no CMV serostatus was recorded for the donor. Each donor provided a peripheral blood sample, and peripheral blood mononuclear cells were used for TCR beta sequencing. The Qiagen DNeasy Blood Extraction Kit was used to extract genomic DNA from the blood cell samples. Based on the germline V gene, the CDR1 and CDR2 sequences are SGHRS and YFSETQ. CDR3 length: 13 amino acids, cysteine to phenylalanine. Only CDR3 DNA remains: 39 bases, in frame from the first base. V is shortened by 0 bases, J by 2 bases, and the region joining them spans 5 bases. What the research found in general, with its limitations: In vitro tests confirmed that three of the cytomegalovirus-associated TCR beta chains recognize cytomegalovirus antigens. Presence/absence analyses assumed roughly uniform sequencing depth across donors, an assumption that may not hold. According to a later analysis, TCR association rates differed among HLA loci, with DRB1 alleles showing the most associated TCRs and HLA-C alleles showing the fewest. Assigning TCR associations to individual alleles was difficult when HLA alleles, especially DR and DQ, strongly co-occurred. A later genetic analysis reported fewer N-insertions in productive TCRs among donors in an Asian-associated ancestry cluster than the approximately 700-donor mean. The classifier was reported to diagnose cytomegalovirus status with high specificity and sensitivity in both the original cohort and the validation cohort. Correlated functional status among segregating V segments might reflect linkage disequilibrium, but an unknown experimental factor could not be ruled out. The 87-base-pair reads could not distinguish some IMGT-functional V segments, including TRBV6-2 and TRBV6-3, so those segments were excluded. In a later analysis, several top co-occurrence clusters were reported to appear linked to parvovirus B19, influenza, CMV and Epstein-Barr virus. In a later analysis, HLA-associated TCR beta chains were found to be more clonally expanded and to have lower generation probabilities than equally common non-associated chains. Specific HLA alleles were associated with 15,000 to 20,000 TCR beta sequences at a false discovery rate of 0.05 in a later analysis. An association between a missense DCLRE1C variant and V-gene and J-gene trimming of TCR beta chains was found in a later genetic analysis and replicated in an independent cohort. According to a later analysis, most CMV-associated TCR beta chains appeared to be HLA-restricted, and the HLA associations seemed to be driven largely by CMV exposure. A further reported finding was that TCR beta sequences accurately predicted the HLA-A and HLA-B alleles for most subjects in the first cohort. While some public TCRs were present in many individuals, most TCR sequences turned up only very rarely across donors. Because some donors lacked HLA typing at each locus, the association tests relied only on the typed subset. The authors suggested that the approach could potentially be generalized to other disease states and immunological phenotypes. An earlier analysis of approximately 530 of the donors showed that most TCR beta V segments appeared in productive rearrangements either about 87% or about 30% of the time, which broadly matched IMGT annotations. CMV serostatus was the only immune exposure information available for the cohort. In the study, some 160 TCR beta chains were listed as associated with cytomegalovirus. A cluster of highly shared sequence variants was judged likely to represent a technical artifact of the sequencing pipeline. This cohort had only TCR beta chains sequenced, and the lack of alpha or paired-chain data limited which features could be detected. Because counts were too low, more than 15 rarely observed V segments, including chromosome 9 orphons, were excluded from the earlier analysis of 587 of the donors.

The V and J segments used are TRBV5-1 and TRBJ2-5; no D segment can be confidently identified. The clonotype was recovered from a human donor in good health. Sequencing was done on a sample of PBMCs. CDR3 reads: CASSLGQQETQYF. The DNA is as follows: TGCGCCAGCAGCTTGGGGCAGCAAGAGACCCAGTACTTC.